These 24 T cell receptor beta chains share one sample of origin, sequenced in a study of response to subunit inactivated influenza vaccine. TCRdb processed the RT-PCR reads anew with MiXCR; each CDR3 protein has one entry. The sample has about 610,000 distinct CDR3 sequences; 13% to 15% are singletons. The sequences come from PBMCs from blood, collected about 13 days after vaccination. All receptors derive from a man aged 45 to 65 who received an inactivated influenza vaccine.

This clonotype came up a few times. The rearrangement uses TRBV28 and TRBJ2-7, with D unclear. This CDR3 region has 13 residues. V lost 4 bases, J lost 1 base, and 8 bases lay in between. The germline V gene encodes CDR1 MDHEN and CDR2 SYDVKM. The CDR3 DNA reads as TGTGCCAGCAGTTCTACCGAGTCCTACGAGCAGTACTTC. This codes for CASSSTESYEQYF.

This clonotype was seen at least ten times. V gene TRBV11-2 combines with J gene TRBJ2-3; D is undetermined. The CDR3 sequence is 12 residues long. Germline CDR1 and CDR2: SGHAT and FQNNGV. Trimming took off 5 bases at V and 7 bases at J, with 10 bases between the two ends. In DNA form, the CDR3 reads TGTGCCAGCAGCCACGACGAGTATACGCAGTATTTT. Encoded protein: CASSHDEYTQYF.

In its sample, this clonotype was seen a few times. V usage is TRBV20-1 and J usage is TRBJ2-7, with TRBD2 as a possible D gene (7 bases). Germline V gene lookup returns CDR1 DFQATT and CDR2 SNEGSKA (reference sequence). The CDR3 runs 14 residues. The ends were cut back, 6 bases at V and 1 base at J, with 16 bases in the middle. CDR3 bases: TGCAGTGCCCAGGGAGGGGGTTGGTCCTACGAGCAGTACTTC. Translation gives CSAQGGGWSYEQYF.

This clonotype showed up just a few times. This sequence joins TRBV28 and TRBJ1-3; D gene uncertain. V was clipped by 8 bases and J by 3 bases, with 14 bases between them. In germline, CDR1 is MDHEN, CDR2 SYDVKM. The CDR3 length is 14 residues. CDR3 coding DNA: TGTGCCAGCCACCCAATGTTGGGTGGAAACACCATATATTTT. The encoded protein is CASHPMLGGNTIYF.

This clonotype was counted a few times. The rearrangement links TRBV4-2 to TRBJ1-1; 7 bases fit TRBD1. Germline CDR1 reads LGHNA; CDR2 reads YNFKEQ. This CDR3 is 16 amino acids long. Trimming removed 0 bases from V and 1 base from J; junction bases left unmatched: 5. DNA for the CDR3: TGTGCCAGCAGCCAAGATACGAAGGGGGCGAACACTGAAGCTTTCTTT. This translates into CASSQDTKGANTEAFF.

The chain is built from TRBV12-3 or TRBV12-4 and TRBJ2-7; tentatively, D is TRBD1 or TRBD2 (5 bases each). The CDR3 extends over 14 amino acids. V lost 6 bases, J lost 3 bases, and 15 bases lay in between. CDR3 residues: CASRRDLRGYEQYF. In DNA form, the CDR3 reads TGTGCCAGCAGACGGGACCTCCGGGGCTACGAGCAGTACTTC.

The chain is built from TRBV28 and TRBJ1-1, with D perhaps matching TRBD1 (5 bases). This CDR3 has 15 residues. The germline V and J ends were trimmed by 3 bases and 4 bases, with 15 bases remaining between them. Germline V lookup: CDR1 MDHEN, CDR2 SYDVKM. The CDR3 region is CASSLAGGTGTEAFF. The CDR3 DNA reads TGTGCCAGCAGTTTGGCCGGGGGGACCGGCACTGAAGCTTTCTTT.

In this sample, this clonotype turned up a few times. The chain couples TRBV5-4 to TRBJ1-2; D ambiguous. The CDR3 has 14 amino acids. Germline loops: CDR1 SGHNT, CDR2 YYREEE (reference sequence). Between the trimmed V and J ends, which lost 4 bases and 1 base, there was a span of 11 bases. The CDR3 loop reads CASSTQASNYGYTF. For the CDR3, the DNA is TGTGCCAGCAGCACGCAAGCGAGTAACTATGGCTACACCTTC.

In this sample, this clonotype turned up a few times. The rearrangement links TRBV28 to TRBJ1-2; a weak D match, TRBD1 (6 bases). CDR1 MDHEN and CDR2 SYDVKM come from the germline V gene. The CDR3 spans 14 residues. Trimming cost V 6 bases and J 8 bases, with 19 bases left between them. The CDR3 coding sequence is TGTGCCAGCAGGTTAACAGGGCGGGCCTTGGGCTACACCTTC. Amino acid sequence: CASRLTGRALGYTF.

CDR3 in amino acids: CASSPNTGTQYF. The CDR3 coding sequence is TGTGCCAGCAGCCCAAACACTGGGACCCAGTACTTC. The chain is built from TRBV11-1 and TRBJ2-5; D not resolved. This CDR3 is 12 amino acids long. Germline assignment: CDR1 SGHAT and CDR2 FQDESV (reference sequence). The V and J ends lost 5 bases and 7 bases respectively, with 11 bases between them.

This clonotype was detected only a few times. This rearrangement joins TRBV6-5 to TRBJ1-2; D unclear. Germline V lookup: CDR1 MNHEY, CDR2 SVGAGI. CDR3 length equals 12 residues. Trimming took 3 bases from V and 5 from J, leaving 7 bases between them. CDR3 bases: TGTGCCAGCAGTTATAAAGGGTATGGCTACACCTTC. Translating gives CASSYKGYGYTF.

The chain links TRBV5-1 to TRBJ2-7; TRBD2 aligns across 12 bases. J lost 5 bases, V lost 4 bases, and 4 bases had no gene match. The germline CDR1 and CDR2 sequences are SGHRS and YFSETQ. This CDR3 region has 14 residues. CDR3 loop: CASSPSGRANEQYF. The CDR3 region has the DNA TGCGCCAGCAGCCCTAGCGGGAGGGCCAACGAGCAGTACTTC.

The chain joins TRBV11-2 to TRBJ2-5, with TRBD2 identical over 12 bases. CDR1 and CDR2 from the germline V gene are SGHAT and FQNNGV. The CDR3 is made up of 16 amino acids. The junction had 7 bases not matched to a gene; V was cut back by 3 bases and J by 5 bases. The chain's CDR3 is CASSLTSGSIGETQYF. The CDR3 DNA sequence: TGTGCCAGCAGCTTGACTAGCGGGAGTATCGGGGAGACCCAGTACTTC.

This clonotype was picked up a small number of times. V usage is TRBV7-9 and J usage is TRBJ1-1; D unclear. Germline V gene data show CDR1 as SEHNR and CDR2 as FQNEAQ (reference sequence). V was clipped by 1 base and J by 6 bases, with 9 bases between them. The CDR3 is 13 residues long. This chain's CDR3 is CASSLGFSPEAFF. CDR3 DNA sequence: TGTGCCAGCAGCTTAGGATTCAGCCCTGAAGCTTTCTTT.

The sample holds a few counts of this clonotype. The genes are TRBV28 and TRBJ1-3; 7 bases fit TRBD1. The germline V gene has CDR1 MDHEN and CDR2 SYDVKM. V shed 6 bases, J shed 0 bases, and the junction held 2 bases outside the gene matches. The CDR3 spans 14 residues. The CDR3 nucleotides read TGTGCCAGCAGGGCAGGGGGCTCTGGAAACACCATATATTTT. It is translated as CASRAGGSGNTIYF.

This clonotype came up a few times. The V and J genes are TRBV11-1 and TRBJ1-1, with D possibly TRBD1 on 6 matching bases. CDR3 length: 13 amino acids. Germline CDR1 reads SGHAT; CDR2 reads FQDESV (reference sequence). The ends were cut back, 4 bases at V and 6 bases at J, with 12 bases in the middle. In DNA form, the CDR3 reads TGTGCCAGCAGCTCCCCAGGGGTTCCTGAAGCTTTCTTT. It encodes CASSSPGVPEAFF. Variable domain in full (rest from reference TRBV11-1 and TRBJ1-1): EAEVAQSPRYKITEKSQAVAFWCDPISGHATLYWYRQILGQGPELLVQFQDESVVDDSQLPKDRFSAERLKGVDSTLKIQPAELGDSAMYLCASSSPGVPEAFFGQGTRLTVV.

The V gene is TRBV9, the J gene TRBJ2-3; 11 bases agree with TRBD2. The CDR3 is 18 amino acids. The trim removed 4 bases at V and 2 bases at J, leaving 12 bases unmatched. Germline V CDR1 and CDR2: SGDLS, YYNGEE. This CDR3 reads CASSTGTSGTMITDTQYF. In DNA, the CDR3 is TGTGCCAGCAGCACCGGGACTAGCGGTACTATGATCACAGATACGCAGTATTTT.

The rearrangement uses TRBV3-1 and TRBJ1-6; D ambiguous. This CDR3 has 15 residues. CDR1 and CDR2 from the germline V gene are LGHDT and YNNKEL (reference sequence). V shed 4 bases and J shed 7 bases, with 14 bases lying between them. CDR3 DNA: TGTGCCAGCAGCCCGTCGGTTCAAGGGAATTCACCCCTCCACTTT. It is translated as CASSPSVQGNSPLHF. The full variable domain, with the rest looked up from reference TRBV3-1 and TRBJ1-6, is DTAVSQTPKYLVTQMGNDKSIKCEQNLGHDTMYWYKQDSKKFLKIMFSYNNKELIINETVPNRFSPKSPDKAHLNLHINSLELGDSAVYFCASSPSVQGNSPLHFGNGTRLTVT.

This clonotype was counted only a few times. The CDR3 is CASSQEFQGSAPLHF. The CDR3 nucleotides are TGTGCCAGCAGCCAAGAGTTTCAAGGATCCGCACCCCTCCACTTT. The chain is built from TRBV4-2 and TRBJ1-6, with D uncertain. Germline CDR1 is LGHNA and CDR2 is YNFKEQ. The CDR3 has 15 amino acids. V was shortened by 0 bases and J by 11 bases, with 14 bases between the two germline ends.

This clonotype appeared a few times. The CDR3 DNA follows: TGTGCCAGCAGCCATTTTGGACAGTTAGATACGCAGTATTTT. Protein sequence: CASSHFGQLDTQYF. This sequence joins TRBV3-1 and TRBJ2-3, with a weak D call TRBD1 (6 bases). Trimming stripped 3 bases from V and 5 bases from J, with 12 bases between. CDR1 is LGHDT and CDR2 is YNNKEL in the germline V gene (reference sequence). The CDR3 runs 14 residues.

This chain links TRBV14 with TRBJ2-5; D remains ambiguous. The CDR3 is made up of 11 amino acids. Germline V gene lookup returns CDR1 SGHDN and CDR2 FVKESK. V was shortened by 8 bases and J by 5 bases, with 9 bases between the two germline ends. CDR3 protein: CASGWAETQYF. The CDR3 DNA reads TGTGCCAGCGGATGGGCGGAGACCCAGTACTTC. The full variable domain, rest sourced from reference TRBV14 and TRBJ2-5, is EAGVTQFPSHSVIEKGQTVTLRCDPISGHDNLYWYRRVMGKEIKFLLHFVKESKQDESGMPNNRFLAERTGGTYSTLKVQPAELEDSGVYFCASGWAETQYFGPGTRLLVL.

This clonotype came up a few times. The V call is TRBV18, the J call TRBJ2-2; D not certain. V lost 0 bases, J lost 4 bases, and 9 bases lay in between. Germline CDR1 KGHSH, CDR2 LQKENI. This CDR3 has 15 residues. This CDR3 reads CASSPPGRTTGELFF. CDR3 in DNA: TGTGCCAGCTCACCACCAGGGCGGACCACCGGGGAGCTGTTTTTT. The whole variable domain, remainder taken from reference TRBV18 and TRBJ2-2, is NAGVMQNPRHLVRRRGQEARLRCSPMKGHSHVYWYRQLPEEGLKFMVYLQKENIIDESGMPKERFSAEFPKEGPSILRIQQVVRGDSAAYFCASSPPGRTTGELFFGEGSRLTVL.

Written as DNA, the CDR3 is TGCGCCAGCTATGCAGGGAGCGCCCAAGAGACCCAGTACTTC. Amino acid sequence: CASYAGSAQETQYF. The rearrangement uses TRBV5-1 and TRBJ2-5; tentatively, D is TRBD1 or TRBD2 (5 bases each). V lost 7 bases and J lost 1, with 14 bases in between. This CDR3 comprises 14 residues. Germline lookup yields CDR1 SGHRS and CDR2 YFSETQ.

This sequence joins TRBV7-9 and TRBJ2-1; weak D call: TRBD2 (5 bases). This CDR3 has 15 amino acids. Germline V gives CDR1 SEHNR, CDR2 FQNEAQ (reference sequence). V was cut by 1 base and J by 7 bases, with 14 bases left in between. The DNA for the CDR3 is TGTGCCAGCAGCTTAGTGGGCCAGCGGATGAATGAGCAGTTCTTC. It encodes CASSLVGQRMNEQFF.